This T cell receptor (beta chain) was obtained from a study of cytomegalovirus exposure and HLA in healthy donors. Vbeta (60) and Jbeta (13) primers were used in the PCR. The assay was immunoSEQ multiplex PCR, and TCRdb's table has in-frame clones only and misses some. This sample contains approximately 120,000 clones. As for this clone: Its target is not known.

Study-wide results and limits: Indistinguishable V segments such as TRBV6-2 and TRBV6-3 were excluded.

The CDR3 contains 14 residues. CDR1 is GTSNPN and CDR2 is SVGIG in the germline V gene (reference sequence). The ends were cut back, 5 bases at V and 3 bases at J, with 16 bases in the middle. V usage is TRBV30 and J usage is TRBJ1-1; a possible D gene is TRBD1 (6 bases). The TCR originated in a man aged 35 to 55 in good health and CMV-seronegative. Sequencing was carried out using PBMCs. The CDR3 DNA reads TGTGCCTGGGCCCCCGGGACAAGATACACTGAAGCTTTCTTT. It yields the protein CAWAPGTRYTEAFF.